A selection of T cell receptor beta chains follows, all from one sample in a study of T-cell memory formation after mild COVID-19. TCRdb itself ran the 5' RACE reads through MiXCR, one entry per CDR3 protein. The sample carries about 180,000 distinct CDR3 sequences, 16% recorded once. The sample taken for sequencing was PBMCs or a T cell subset sorted from them (not recorded which). The receptors stem from an adult woman who had mild COVID-19 (a few samples of this study predate the infection). Cell type and time point are not known. CDR3s include the opening cysteine and the closing phenylalanine or tryptophan. A D gene is named only where the DNA matches it firmly. Rows give clone size only sometimes, using once, few, many, or a class for an expanded clone.

many	-	TRBJ2-1	TRBV4-1	CASSLSRTQSSYNEQFF	TGCGCCAGCAGCCTTAGCCGAACTCAAAGCTCCTACAATGAGCAGTTCTTC
-	-	TRBJ2-2	TRBV7-3	CASSPQSTGELFF	TGTGCCAGCAGCCCCCAAAGCACCGGGGAGCTGTTTTTT
-	TRBD2	TRBJ2-1	TRBV5-6	CASSFRGLAGGTGYEQFF	TGTGCCAGCAGCTTTAGGGGACTAGCGGGAGGTACGGGGTATGAGCAGTTCTTC
-	TRBD2	TRBJ2-7	TRBV12-3/TRBV12-4	CASRTSASGRYEQYF	TGTGCCAGCAGAACCTCGGCTAGCGGGAGGTACGAGCAGTACTTC
-	-	TRBJ1-1	TRBV11-2	CASSFGLAGGRTEAFF	TGTGCCAGCAGCTTCGGACTCGCGGGGGGCCGGACTGAAGCTTTCTTT
few	-	TRBJ2-7	TRBV5-1	CASSLGRSGSYEQYF	TGCGCCAGCAGCTTGGGTCGCAGCGGGTCCTACGAGCAGTACTTC
many	TRBD1	TRBJ1-1	TRBV5-1	CASSLGDRGRPMTEAFF	TGCGCCAGCAGCCTAGGGGACAGGGGGCGGCCTATGACTGAAGCTTTCTTT
few	-	TRBJ2-5	TRBV7-8	CASSLGSTEKETQYF	TGTGCCAGCAGCTTAGGGTCGACAGAAAAAGAGACCCAGTACTTC
few	-	TRBJ1-4	TRBV5-6	CASSFRTFEETPFF	TGTGCCAGCAGCTTCCGCACGTTCGAGGAGACTCCGTTTTTT
-	TRBD2	TRBJ2-3	TRBV5-4	CASSLAGGSTDTQYF	TGTGCCAGCAGCTTGGCGGGGGGTAGCACAGATACGCAGTATTTT
-	-	TRBJ2-2	TRBV5-1	CATNAGNTGELFF	TGCGCCACCAATGCGGGGAACACCGGGGAGCTGTTTTTT
few	-	TRBJ2-2	TRBV27	CASSFIRNTGELFF	TGTGCCAGCAGTTTTATCCGAAACACCGGGGAGCTGTTTTTT
-	TRBD2	TRBJ2-2	TRBV7-7	CASSFGLAVTGELFF	TGTGCTAGCAGCTTCGGACTAGCGGTAACCGGGGAGCTGTTTTTT
many	TRBD1	TRBJ2-1	TRBV7-8	CASSLEWDRVKKDEQFF	TGTGCCAGCAGCTTAGAGTGGGACAGGGTCAAGAAGGATGAGCAGTTCTTC
-	TRBD1	TRBJ1-1	TRBV2	CASEFDRGGNTEAFF	TGTGCCAGCGAATTTGACAGGGGCGGGAACACTGAAGCTTTCTTT
-	-	TRBJ1-3	TRBV20-1	CSASPGNTIYF	TGCAGTGCTAGTCCTGGAAACACCATATATTTT
-	-	TRBJ2-2	TRBV4-1	CASSQEGGPRRSGELFF	TGCGCCAGCAGCCAAGAAGGGGGACCCAGAAGATCCGGGGAGCTGTTTTTT
many	-	TRBJ1-1	TRBV15	CATSRDGARDTEAFF	TGTGCCACCAGCAGAGACGGGGCGAGGGACACTGAAGCTTTCTTT
-	TRBD2	TRBJ2-3	TRBV12-3/TRBV12-4	CASSPIYSGRGHTDTQYF	TGTGCCAGCAGTCCGATTTATAGCGGGAGGGGGCACACAGATACGCAGTATTTT
many	TRBD1	TRBJ1-1	TRBV5-1	CASRHLSGGALTEAFF	TGCGCCAGCAGGCATCTTTCAGGGGGGGCGCTGACTGAAGCTTTCTTT
-	TRBD2	TRBJ2-4	TRBV20-1	CSAQTSGAKNIQYF	TGCAGTGCCCAGACTAGCGGAGCCAAGAACATTCAGTACTTC
-	-	TRBJ2-3	TRBV27	CASSYGRYTDTQYF	TGTGCCAGCAGTTATGGGCGGTACACAGATACGCAGTATTTT
few	-	TRBJ2-7	TRBV5-4	CASTSGGKDSYEQYF	TGTGCCAGCACCTCCGGGGGAAAGGATTCCTACGAGCAGTACTTC
-	-	TRBJ2-6	TRBV5-1	CASSPDPGIGANVLTF	TGCGCCAGCAGCCCCGATCCGGGGATCGGGGCCAACGTCCTGACTTTC
few	-	TRBJ1-5	TRBV12-3/TRBV12-4	CASSLAVSGNNQPQHF	TGTGCCAGCAGTTTGGCGGTGTCAGGGAACAATCAGCCCCAGCATTTT
-	TRBD2	TRBJ2-1	TRBV7-6	CASSPGGDAWEQFF	TGTGCCAGCAGCCCCGGGGGGGATGCATGGGAGCAGTTCTTC
-	-	TRBJ2-7	TRBV15	CATSRDTGNYEQYF	TGTGCCACCAGCAGAGATACAGGGAACTACGAGCAGTACTTC
-	-	TRBJ2-1	TRBV12-3/TRBV12-4	CASSLGLRLISYNEQFF	TGTGCCAGCAGTTTAGGTCTTAGACTCATCTCCTACAATGAGCAGTTCTTC
many	-	TRBJ2-2	TRBV29-1	CSVAWDMTTGELFF	TGCAGCGTTGCTTGGGACATGACCACCGGGGAGCTGTTTTTT
few	-	TRBJ2-2	TRBV7-9	CASSLSLAVNTGELFF	TGTGCCAGCAGCTTGTCACTAGCCGTAAACACCGGGGAGCTGTTTTTT
many	-	TRBJ2-2	TRBV20-1	CSARDATRGAGELFF	TGCAGTGCTAGAGATGCGACACGGGGAGCCGGGGAGCTGTTTTTT
-	-	TRBJ2-7	TRBV21-1	CASNRWTGLVWQYF	TGTGCCAGCAATCGGTGGACAGGGCTAGTATGGCAGTACTTC
-	TRBD2	TRBJ2-5	TRBV4-3	CASSQTSGSSVGETQYF	TGCGCCAGCAGCCAGACTAGCGGGAGCTCTGTCGGGGAGACCCAGTACTTC
once	-	TRBJ1-2	TRBV3-1	CASSPVRQALQGYTF	TGTGCCAGCAGCCCAGTTCGACAGGCCCTCCAGGGCTACACCTTC
few	-	TRBJ2-3	TRBV29-1	CSLEGGATDTQYF	TGCAGCCTCGAAGGGGGAGCGACAGATACGCAGTATTTT
-	-	TRBJ1-3	TRBV18	CASSPSRTASGNTIYF	TGTGCCAGCTCACCGTCTAGGACGGCCTCTGGAAACACCATATATTTT
-	-	TRBJ2-5	TRBV6-6	CASSYGTSPYRVGQETQYF	TGTGCCAGCAGTTACGGGACCTCCCCCTACAGGGTCGGCCAAGAGACCCAGTACTTC
few	-	TRBJ2-2	TRBV29-1	CSVTAGTGELFF	TGCAGCGTCACCGCGGGTACCGGGGAGCTGTTTTTT
-	TRBD2	TRBJ2-3	TRBV20-1	CSALGGLAGVSDTQYF	TGCAGTGCGTTGGGGGGACTAGCGGGAGTTTCAGATACGCAGTATTTT
-	TRBD1	TRBJ2-5	TRBV4-1	CASSPQGARQETQYF	TGCGCCAGCAGCCCCCAGGGGGCACGACAAGAGACCCAGTACTTC
-	-	TRBJ1-1	TRBV11-2	CASSFGQGMSEAFF	TGTGCCAGCAGCTTCGGGCAGGGGATGAGTGAAGCTTTCTTT
-	TRBD1	TRBJ1-2	TRBV24-1	CATSEGDSSYGYTF	TGTGCCACCAGTGAGGGGGACAGCTCCTATGGCTACACCTTC
-	-	TRBJ2-1	TRBV29-1	CSVDFGQLFNEQFF	TGCAGCGTTGATTTTGGGCAGCTATTCAATGAGCAGTTCTTC
-	TRBD1	TRBJ2-3	TRBV5-1	CASSPLGQGRRESLSTDTQYF	TGCGCCAGCAGCCCCTTGGGACAGGGACGGCGGGAGAGCCTCTCCACAGATACGCAGTATTTT
many	-	TRBJ1-2	TRBV7-9	CASSSWTDLYGYTF	TGTGCCAGCAGCTCTTGGACAGACCTCTATGGCTACACCTTC
once	-	TRBJ2-5	TRBV18	CASSAGLQETQYF	TGTGCCAGCTCAGCAGGGCTACAAGAGACCCAGTACTTC
few	-	TRBJ2-3	TRBV6-6	CASSYSPGTDTQYF	TGTGCCAGCAGTTACTCCCCAGGGACAGATACGCAGTATTTT
-	-	TRBJ2-7	TRBV25-1	CASSESGTGGYEQYF	TGTGCCAGCAGTGAATCTGGGACCGGAGGGTACGAGCAGTACTTC